This record covers a single T cell receptor beta chain. Its antigen is currently not known. This sample was included in a study of cytomegalovirus exposure and HLA in healthy donors (dated by TCRdb to between 2016 and 2019). About the investigation overall: An earlier analysis of a few hundred of the donors reported 276 Gb of sequence data and roughly 120 million unique TCR beta sequences obtained from some 200 million T cells. About 320 gigabases of sequencing data and approximately 85 million unique TCR sequences were included in an early release covering several hundred HLA-typed donors. Of the approximately 370 genotyped donors, 81% were placed in the genetic ancestry cluster associated with self-reported Caucasian donors. The study aimed to test whether cataloging public T cell receptors could reveal signatures of past pathogen exposure. Using immunosequencing, the study profiled T cell repertoires from about 610 subjects and related those repertoires to cytomegalovirus serostatus. Besides the first cohort of roughly 640 subjects, a separate validation cohort made up of around 120 different subjects was used. High-throughput TCR immunosequencing, statistical association of individual TCRs with disease status, and machine learning were combined to predict cytomegalovirus infection status. A later analysis re-analyzed previously published TCR beta repertoires from hundreds of donors and added high-resolution HLA genotyping to study TCR occurrence patterns. In the later analysis, no new phenotypic data were used to find candidate immune exposures; instead, reliance was placed on TCR beta sequences and their occurrence across donors. An earlier analysis of 500 to 750 of the donors applied high-throughput TCR beta sequencing to assess whether each TCR beta V gene segment acted as functional or pseudogenic. Donor age, sex, ethnicity and CMV serostatus were compiled together with the repertoire data. In a later genetic analysis, genome-wide SNP genotypes for about three fifths of the 666 donors were used, and that subset was treated as a discovery cohort. All discovery cohort repertoires had been generated on a single sequencing platform. Class I and class II HLA loci were covered by the typing at four-digit resolution. The number of donors typed differed by locus, with 629-630 for A, B, C, DRB1 and DQB1, more than 500 for DQA1, 600 to 610 for DPA1, and some 440 for DPB1. Five DR-DQ haplotypes were treated as single units for association and clustering because of strong linkage in the cohort. Among around 400 genotyped donors of the cohort, an average of roughly 230,000 unique TCR beta nucleotide sequences was sequenced per donor, of which roughly 17% were non-productive.

In total, more than 500 healthy bone marrow donors made up the cohort. At the time of sampling, all cohort members were nominally healthy, though unrecorded immune exposures were likely present. The donor tested CMV seropositive and was one of the 289 seropositive cohort members. Each donor provided a peripheral blood sample, and peripheral blood mononuclear cells were used for TCR beta sequencing. The Qiagen DNeasy Blood Extraction Kit was used to extract genomic DNA from the blood cell samples. Library creation used the immunoSEQ multiplex PCR assay. For the multiplex PCR, a mixture combining 60 forward primers for TCR Vbeta segments and 13 reverse primers for TCR Jbeta segments was used. A multiplex PCR assay on genomic DNA amplified the CDR3 region of rearranged TCR beta genes. On the Illumina HiSeq System, the amplified TCR beta libraries were sequenced as 87-base-pair reads. Per the original workflow: Across the roughly 670 repertoires, a later analysis counted some 80 million unique TCR beta chains, roughly 11 million of which were shared by at least two donors. Raw reads were error-corrected and collapsed into unique sequences by a nearest-neighbor algorithm in which closely related sequences were merged to remove PCR and sequencing errors. To assign V, D and J gene segments, CDR3 sequences were aligned to IMGT reference sequences. Each retained sequence needed at least a six-nucleotide match to both a V gene segment and a J gene segment. A rearrangement was called productive if the CDR3 had no stop codons and remained in frame with V and J, and every other rearrangement was called non-productive. CDR3 was defined by IMGT convention, running from the second conserved V-encoded cysteine to the conserved J-encoded phenylalanine. The earlier analysis of 587 of the donors excluded sequences that lacked an unambiguous match to a single V gene segment. An earlier analysis of around 600 of the donors classified V segments as functional when productive rearrangements were above 56.7% and as segregating when the standard deviation between donors was above 5%. A statistical classification framework was built to diagnose cytomegalovirus status from the catalog of TCR beta chain sequences. In a later analysis, V and J genes were assigned by comparing TCR nucleotide sequences against IMGT/GENE-DB human TR gene sequences. Using the TCRdist pipeline, a later analysis assigned CDR3 sequences along with most-parsimonious VDJ recombination scenarios. In a later analysis, every TCR beta chain was defined by the combination of its CDR3 amino acid sequence and its V-gene family, and reads without a unique V-gene family were dropped. A later analysis removed several hundred highly shared, low-generation-probability nucleotide sequences to deal with suspected cross-contamination and a sequencing artifact. In a later analysis, a clonal expansion index for each public chain was calculated from normalized within-repertoire ranks of inferred template counts. In a later analysis, generation probabilities were computed using a VDJ recombination model fitted to out-of-frame rearrangements, and the results were checked against IGoR. Hypergeometric tests were used in a later analysis to score TCR-TCR, TCR-HLA and TCR-CMV co-occurrence, with a repertoire-size bias correction applied to the TCR pairs. In a later analysis, false discovery rates were estimated by permuting HLA or CMV assignments 20 times. A later analysis grouped co-occurring TCRs with DBSCAN, adding TCRdist sequence similarity when clustering within HLA-allele-positive subsets. Repertoires with fewer than 30,000 or more than 120,000 public chains were left out of co-occurrence clustering, as were about 5 repertoires with anomalous nucleotide sharing. The immuneACCESS repertoire file appears here via TCRdb, limited to in-frame rearrangements. These files lack a portion of the clones; in checked studies, under half of the deficit traces to unresolved V genes, and the cause of the others is not known. V, J and clone size reflect that table, while D and trimming were determined from the DNA. This sample's listing comprises around 100,000 clones. The ten largest make up 5.5% to 8% of the sample.

On the study overall, not on this receptor specifically: About 17 rarely observed V segments, including chromosome 9 orphons, were excluded from the earlier analysis of a few hundred of the donors because counts were too low. Across donors, most TCR sequences were observed very rarely, whereas some public TCRs were present in many individuals. According to a later genetic analysis, donors in an Asian-associated ancestry cluster had fewer N-insertions in productive TCRs than the approximately 700-donor mean. In vitro tests confirmed that a few of the cytomegalovirus-associated TCR beta chains recognize cytomegalovirus antigens. A later analysis reported that several top co-occurrence clusters appeared linked to parvovirus B19, influenza, CMV and Epstein-Barr virus. Roughly uniform sequencing depth across donors was assumed in presence/absence analyses, although this assumption may not hold. Because HLA typing was missing for some donors at each locus, association tests included only the typed subset. A further reported finding was that TCR beta sequences accurately predicted the HLA-A and HLA-B alleles for most subjects in the first cohort. The cohort was sequenced for TCR beta chains only, and without alpha or paired-chain data the features that could be detected were limited. Linkage disequilibrium might explain the correlated functional status among segregating V segments, but an unknown experimental factor could not be excluded. Strong co-occurrence of HLA alleles, especially DR and DQ, made assigning TCR associations to individual alleles difficult. Most CMV-associated TCR beta chains appeared to be HLA-restricted in a later analysis, and the HLA associations seemed to be driven largely by CMV exposure. It was suggested by the authors that the approach could potentially be generalized to other disease states and immunological phenotypes. At a false discovery rate of 0.05, a later analysis linked 15,000 to 20,000 TCR beta sequences to specific HLA alleles. A group of highly shared sequence variants was considered likely to be a technical artifact of the sequencing pipeline. A later genetic analysis associated a missense DCLRE1C variant with V-gene and J-gene trimming of TCR beta chains, and an independent cohort replicated the association. An earlier analysis of around 540 of the donors showed that most TCR beta V segments appeared in productive rearrangements either about 87% or about 30% of the time, which broadly matched IMGT annotations. The study gave a list of 150 to 200 TCR beta chains associated with cytomegalovirus. The classifier was reported to diagnose cytomegalovirus status with high specificity and sensitivity in both the original and validation cohorts. A later analysis found that HLA-associated TCR beta chains were more clonally expanded and had lower generation probabilities than equally common non-associated chains. In a later analysis, TCR association rates were found to vary across HLA loci, with the most associated TCRs seen for DRB1 alleles and the fewest for HLA-C alleles. The only immune exposure information available for the cohort was CMV serostatus.

Specimen: PBMCs. This clonotype was sampled from a man between 35 and 55 years old in good health and CMV-seropositive.

Here is the DNA: TGTGCCAGCTCACGGACAGCTAGCAATCAGCCCCAGCATTTT. Its protein is CASSRTASNQPQHF. The sequence joins TRBV18 to TRBJ1-5; a tentative D call is TRBD1 (6 bases match). From a lookup of the germline V gene, CDR1 and CDR2 are KGHSH and LQKENI. The junction carries 7 bases between V and J, which are trimmed by 4 bases and 0 bases respectively. Including the terminal cysteine and phenylalanine, the CDR3 comprises 14 residues. Here the CDR3 DNA is all that survives: 42 bases in frame from base 1.